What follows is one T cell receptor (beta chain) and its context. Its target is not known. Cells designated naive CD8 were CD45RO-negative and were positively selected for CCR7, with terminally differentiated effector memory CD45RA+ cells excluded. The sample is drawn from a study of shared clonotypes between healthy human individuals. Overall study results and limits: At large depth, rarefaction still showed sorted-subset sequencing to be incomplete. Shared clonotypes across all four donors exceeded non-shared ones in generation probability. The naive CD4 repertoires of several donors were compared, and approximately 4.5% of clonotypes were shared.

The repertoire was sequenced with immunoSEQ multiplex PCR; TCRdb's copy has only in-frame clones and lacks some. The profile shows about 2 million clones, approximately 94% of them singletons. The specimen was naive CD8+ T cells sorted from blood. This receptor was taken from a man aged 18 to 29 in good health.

CDR3 coding DNA: TGTGCCAGCAGCTTGGCAGGGATAGATGGCTACACCTTC. This encodes CASSLAGIDGYTF. The chain uses TRBV5-4 and TRBJ1-2; maybe TRBD1 (5 bases). Per the germline V gene, CDR1 is SGHNT and CDR2 is YYREEE (reference sequence). Trimming removed 0 bases from V and 6 bases from J, with 9 bases in between. The CDR3 loop spans 13 amino acids.